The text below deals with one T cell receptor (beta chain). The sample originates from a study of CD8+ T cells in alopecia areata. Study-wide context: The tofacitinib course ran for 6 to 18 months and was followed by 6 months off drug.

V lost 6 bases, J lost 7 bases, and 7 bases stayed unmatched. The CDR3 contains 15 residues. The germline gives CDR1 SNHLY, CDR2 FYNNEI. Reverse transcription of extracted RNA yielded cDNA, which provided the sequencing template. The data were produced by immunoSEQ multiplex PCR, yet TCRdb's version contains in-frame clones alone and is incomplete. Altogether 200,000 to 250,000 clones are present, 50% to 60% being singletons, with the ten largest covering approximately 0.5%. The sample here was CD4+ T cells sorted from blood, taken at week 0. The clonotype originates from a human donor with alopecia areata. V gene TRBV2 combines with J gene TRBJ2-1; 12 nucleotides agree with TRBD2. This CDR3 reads CASSVTSGSRNEQFF. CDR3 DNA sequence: TGTGCCAGCAGCGTGACTAGCGGGAGTAGAAATGAGCAGTTCTTC.